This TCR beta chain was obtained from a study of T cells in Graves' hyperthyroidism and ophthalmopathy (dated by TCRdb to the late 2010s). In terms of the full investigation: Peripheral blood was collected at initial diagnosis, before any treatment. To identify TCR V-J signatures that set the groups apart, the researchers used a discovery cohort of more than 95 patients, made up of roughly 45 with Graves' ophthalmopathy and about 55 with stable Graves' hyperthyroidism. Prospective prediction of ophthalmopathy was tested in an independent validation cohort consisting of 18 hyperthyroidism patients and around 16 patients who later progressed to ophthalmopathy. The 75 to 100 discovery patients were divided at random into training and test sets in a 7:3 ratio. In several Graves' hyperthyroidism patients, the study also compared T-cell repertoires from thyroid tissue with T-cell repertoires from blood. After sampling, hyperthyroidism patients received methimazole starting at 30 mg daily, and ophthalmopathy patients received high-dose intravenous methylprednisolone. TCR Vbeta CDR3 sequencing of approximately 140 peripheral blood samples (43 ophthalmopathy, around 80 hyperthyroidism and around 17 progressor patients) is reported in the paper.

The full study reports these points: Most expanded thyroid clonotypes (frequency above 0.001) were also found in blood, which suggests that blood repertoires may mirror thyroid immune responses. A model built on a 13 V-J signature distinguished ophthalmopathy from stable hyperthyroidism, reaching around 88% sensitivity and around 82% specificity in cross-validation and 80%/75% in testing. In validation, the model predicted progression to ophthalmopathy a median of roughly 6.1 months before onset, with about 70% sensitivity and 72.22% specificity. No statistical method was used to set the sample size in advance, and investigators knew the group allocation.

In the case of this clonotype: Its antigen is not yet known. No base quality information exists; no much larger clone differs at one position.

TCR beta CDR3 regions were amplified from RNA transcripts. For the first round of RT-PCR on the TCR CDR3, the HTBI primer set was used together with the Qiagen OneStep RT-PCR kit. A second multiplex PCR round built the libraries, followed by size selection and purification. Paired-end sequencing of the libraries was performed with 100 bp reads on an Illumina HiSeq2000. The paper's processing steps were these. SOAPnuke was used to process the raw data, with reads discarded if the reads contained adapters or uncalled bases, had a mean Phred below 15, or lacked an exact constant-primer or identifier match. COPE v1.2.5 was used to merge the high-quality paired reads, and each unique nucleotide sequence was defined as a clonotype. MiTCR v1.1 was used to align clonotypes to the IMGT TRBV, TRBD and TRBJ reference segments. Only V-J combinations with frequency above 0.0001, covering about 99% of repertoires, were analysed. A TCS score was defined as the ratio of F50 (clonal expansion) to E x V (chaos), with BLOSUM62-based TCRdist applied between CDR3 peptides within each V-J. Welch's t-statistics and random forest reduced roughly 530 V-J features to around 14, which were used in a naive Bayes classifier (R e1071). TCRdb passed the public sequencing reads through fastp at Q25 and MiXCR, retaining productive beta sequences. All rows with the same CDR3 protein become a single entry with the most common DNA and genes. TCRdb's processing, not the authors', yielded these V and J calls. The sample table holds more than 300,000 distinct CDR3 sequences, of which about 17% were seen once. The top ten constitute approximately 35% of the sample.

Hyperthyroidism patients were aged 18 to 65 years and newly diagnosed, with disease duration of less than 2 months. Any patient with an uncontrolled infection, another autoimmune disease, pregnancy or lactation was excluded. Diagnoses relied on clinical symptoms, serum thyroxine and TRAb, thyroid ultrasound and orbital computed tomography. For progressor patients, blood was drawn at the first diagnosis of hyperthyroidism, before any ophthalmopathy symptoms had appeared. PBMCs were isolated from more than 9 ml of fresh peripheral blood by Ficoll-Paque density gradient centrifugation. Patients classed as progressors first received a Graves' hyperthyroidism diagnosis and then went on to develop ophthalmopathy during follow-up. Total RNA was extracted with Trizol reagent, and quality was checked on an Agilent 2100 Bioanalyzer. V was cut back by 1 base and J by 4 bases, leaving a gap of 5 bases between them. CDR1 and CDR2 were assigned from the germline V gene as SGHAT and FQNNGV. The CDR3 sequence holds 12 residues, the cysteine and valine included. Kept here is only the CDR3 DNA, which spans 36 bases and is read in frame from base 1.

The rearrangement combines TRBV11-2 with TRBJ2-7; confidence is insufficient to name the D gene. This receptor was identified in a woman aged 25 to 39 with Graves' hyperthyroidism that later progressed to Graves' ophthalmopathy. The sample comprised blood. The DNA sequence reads TGTGCCAGCAGCTTAGCGTGGTACGAGCAGTACGTC. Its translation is CASSLAWYEQYV.